A selection of T cell receptor beta chains follows, all from one sample in a study of T cell changes during pregnancy in multiple sclerosis. Libraries were prepared by immunoSEQ multiplex PCR; TCRdb keeps only in-frame clonotypes and omits some of them. This table has about 130,000 clones, approximately 96% appearing once. The input for sequencing was peripheral blood, taken after pregnancy. Every receptor here comes from a female donor with multiple sclerosis, enrolled in a pregnancy study. CDR3s include the opening cysteine and the closing phenylalanine or tryptophan. The D gene is left open where the match is weak. Not all rows give a size; the values are once, few, many and, for expanded clones, a class.

abundance | j_gene | v_gene | d_gene | CDR3aa | CDR3nt
once | TRBJ2-7 | TRBV27 | . | CASSLTSPPYEQYF | TGTGCCAGCAGTTTAACTAGCCCACCCTACGAGCAGTACTTC
once | TRBJ2-7 | TRBV6-5 | TRBD2 | CASSFASGNSYEQYF | TGTGCCAGCAGTTTCGCTAGCGGTAACTCCTACGAGCAGTACTTC
. | TRBJ2-7 | TRBV11-3 | . | CASSLGGLGYEQYF | TGTGCCAGCAGCTTAGGAGGTCTCGGGTACGAGCAGTACTTC
. | TRBJ2-5 | TRBV10-3 | . | CAINQRREETQYF | TGTGCCATCAACCAGCGGAGGGAAGAGACCCAGTACTTC
. | TRBJ2-6 | TRBV7-2 | TRBD1 | CASSLTGGLRSGANVLTF | TGTGCCAGCAGCTTGACAGGGGGTCTTCGCTCTGGGGCCAACGTCCTGACTTTC
. | TRBJ1-2 | TRBV2 | TRBD1 | CASQGDRGRHSDGYTF | TGTGCCAGCCAGGGGGACAGGGGTCGCCATTCGGATGGCTACACCTTC
. | TRBJ2-7 | TRBV18 | . | CASSYRRSSVTGSSYEQYF | TGTGCCAGCTCATACCGACGTAGCTCCGTGACAGGAAGCTCCTACGAGCAGTACTTC
. | TRBJ1-3 | TRBV7-9 | . | CASSLHRVVSGNTIYF | TGTGCCAGCAGCTTACACAGGGTGGTATCTGGAAACACCATATATTTT
. | TRBJ1-1 | TRBV14 | . | CASSNVATGDTEAFF | TGTGCCAGCAGCAATGTAGCAACAGGTGACACTGAAGCTTTCTTT
. | TRBJ2-7 | TRBV28 | TRBD2 | CASSRKRDHEQYF | TGTGCCAGCAGTCGTAAGCGGGATCACGAGCAGTACTTC
. | TRBJ1-2 | TRBV28 | . | CATGFGYGYTF | TGTGCCACAGGGTTTGGCTATGGCTACACCTTC
. | TRBJ2-7 | TRBV6-5 | . | CASSPSPYEQYF | TGTGCCAGCAGCCCCTCCCCTTACGAGCAGTACTTC
. | TRBJ1-2 | TRBV28 | . | CASSQIGKGYTF | TGTGCCAGCTCACAGATCGGGAAGGGCTACACCTTC
. | TRBJ2-4 | TRBV19 | . | CASSIVGQGQNIQYF | TGTGCCAGTAGTATCGTTGGTCAGGGGCAAAACATTCAGTACTTC
. | TRBJ1-5 | TRBV7-8 | TRBD1 | CASSLGQGPGPQHF | TGTGCCAGCAGCTTAGGACAGGGGCCTGGGCCCCAGCATTTT
. | TRBJ2-5 | TRBV7-9 | TRBD1 | CASSSGQGPKTQYF | TGTGCCAGCAGCTCCGGACAGGGTCCGAAGACCCAGTACTTC
. | TRBJ2-2 | TRBV5-1 | . | CASSFVVSNTGELFF | TGCGCCAGCAGCTTCGTGGTCAGTAACACCGGGGAGCTGTTTTTT
. | TRBJ1-4 | TRBV15 | . | CATSRGEEINEKLFF | TGTGCCACCAGCAGAGGGGAGGAAATTAATGAAAAACTGTTTTTT
. | TRBJ2-7 | TRBV5-1 | TRBD2 | CASSPFTSGTSYEQYF | TGCGCCAGCAGTCCCTTCACTAGCGGGACCTCCTACGAGCAGTACTTC
. | TRBJ1-1 | TRBV29-1 | . | CSVVGGAPEAFF | TGCAGCGTTGTGGGGGGAGCTCCTGAAGCTTTCTTT
. | TRBJ2-1 | TRBV19 | . | CASSAYLQGGEQFF | TGTGCCAGTAGTGCGTACCTCCAGGGTGGTGAGCAGTTCTTC
. | TRBJ2-1 | TRBV14 | TRBD1 | CASSQAYRQGGLYEQFF | TGTGCCAGCAGCCAGGCCTACAGACAGGGGGGGCTCTATGAGCAGTTCTTC
. | TRBJ2-2 | TRBV6-1 | . | CASSEGQNTGELFF | TGTGCCAGCAGTGAAGGACAGAACACCGGGGAGCTGTTTTTT
. | TRBJ1-3 | TRBV7-2 | . | CASNPTGAGNTIYF | TGTGCCAGCAACCCGACTGGAGCTGGAAACACCATATATTTT